This T cell receptor (beta chain) stems from a study of cytomegalovirus exposure and HLA in healthy donors. Study as a whole: The same platform as the approximately 670 first-cohort repertoires was used for the 120 or so validation repertoires, a later analysis reported.

Overall study results and limits: Some TCR beta chains (approximately 180 of them) were listed as cytomegalovirus-associated. Cytomegalovirus status, reportedly, was diagnosed with high specificity and sensitivity by the classifier.

Germline CDR1 reads SNHLY; CDR2 reads FYNNEI. V was cut by 4 bases and J by 5 bases, with 14 bases left in between. This CDR3 has 14 residues. Assay: immunoSEQ multiplex PCR; the TCRdb copy retains only in-frame clones and omits some. The sample lists about 140,000 clones, around 90% occurring once. The sample holds one count of this clone. Its specificity is unknown. Specimen: PBMCs. This receptor was taken from a woman younger than 30 in good health and CMV-seropositive. The chain combines TRBV2 with TRBJ2-5; tentatively, D is TRBD1 (5 bases). CDR3 in amino acids: CASSVSGAGETQYF. For the CDR3, the DNA is TGTGCCAGCAGTGTCAGTGGGGCCGGCGAGACCCAGTACTTC.